This T cell receptor beta chain is drawn from a study of beta chain features in type 1 diabetes. This clone was counted only a few times. What was sequenced were expressed TCRB transcripts, since all of the isolated RNA had been reverse transcribed. TCRdb keeps only in-frame clones here, not all; method: immunoSEQ multiplex PCR. The sample consists of around 500,000 clones, more than 9.5% of them appearing once. The V gene lost 6 bases and the J gene lost 3 bases, with 14 bases spanning the gap. CDR1 and CDR2 from the germline V gene are SEHNR and FQNEAQ (reference sequence). This CDR3 has 15 amino acids.

The V call is TRBV7-9, the J call TRBJ1-4; D not resolved. The TCR sequence derives from a woman between 18 and 30 years old in good health. What was sequenced was naive CD4+ T cells from blood. The CDR3 loop is CASRVSAGANEKLFF. As DNA, the CDR3 is TGTGCCAGCAGAGTTTCGGCCGGGGCTAATGAAAAACTGTTTTTT. The full variable domain, rest sourced from reference TRBV7-9 and TRBJ1-4, is DTGVSQNPRHKITKRGQNVTFRCDPISEHNRLYWYRQTLGQGPEFLTYFQNEAQLEKSRLLSDRFSAERPKGSFSTLEIQRTEQGDSAMYLCASRVSAGANEKLFFGSGTQLSVL.